One sample yielded the 20 T cell receptor beta chains listed below, sequenced in a study of shared clonotypes between healthy human individuals. Clones were read by immunoSEQ multiplex PCR, and TCRdb kept only the in-frame ones, dropping some. The sample gives under 2,000,000 clones, roughly 94% of which show up once; around 1.2% is in the top ten. CD8 cells regarded as naive lacked CD45RO, were positively chosen for CCR7, and omitted terminally differentiated effector memory CD45RA+ cells. The specimen sequenced was naive CD8+ T cells sorted from blood. All receptors come from a young man in good health.

Details on this clone: In the same sample, other DNA sequences code for this CDR3. The chain has TRBV5-8 and TRBJ1-1, with D hard to call. V was cut by 2 bases and J by 3 bases, with 8 bases left in between. The CDR3 loop spans 13 amino acids. Looked up from germline, CDR1 is SGHTS and CDR2 is YDEGEE. The CDR3 DNA follows: TGTGCCAGCAGCTTCGGCGGGGACACTGAAGCTTTCTTT. Translation: CASSFGGDTEAFF. The whole variable domain, filled in from reference TRBV5-8 and TRBJ1-1, reads EAGVTQSPTHLIKTRGQQATLRCSPISGHTSVYWYQQALGLGLQFLLWYDEGEERNRGNFPPRFSGRQFPNYSSELNVNALELEDSALYLCASSFGGDTEAFFGQGTRLTVV.

The V call is TRBV10-2, the J call TRBJ2-3, with D unclear. Germline V gene sequence: CDR1 WSHSY, CDR2 SAAADI. CDR3 length equals 11 residues. Trimming pared 4 bases from V and 5 bases from J, leaving 4 bases between. CDR3 in amino acids: CASSGEDTQYF. For the CDR3, the DNA is TGCGCCAGCAGTGGCGAAGATACGCAGTATTTT.

This clone showed up just once. CDR3 DNA: TGCGCCAGCAGCGTCCAGGAATCCTACGAGCAGTACTTC. Its translation: CASSVQESYEQYF. The V gene is TRBV5-1, the J gene TRBJ2-7; no clear D. Per germline, CDR1 SGHRS and CDR2 YFSETQ. The CDR3 has 13 amino acids. Between the trimmed V and J ends, which lost 4 bases and 1 base, there was a span of 9 bases.

V is TRBV7-9 and J is TRBJ2-3, with 9 bases that match TRBD2. From germline, CDR1 is SEHNR and CDR2 FQNEAQ (reference sequence). Trimming at V came to 5 bases and at J to 2 bases, leaving 11 bases not matched to a gene. The CDR3 totals 17 residues. As DNA, the CDR3 is TGTGCCAGCAGCGGGGTTTCGCGGGAGGGATCCACAGATACGCAGTATTTT. Its protein product is CASSGVSREGSTDTQYF.

DNA for the CDR3: TGTGCCAGCTCTCCTAGTGGCTCCTACAATGAGCAGTTCTTC. Translation gives CASSPSGSYNEQFF. V usage is TRBV7-9 and J usage is TRBJ2-1; D is unclear. Germline assignment: CDR1 SEHNR and CDR2 FQNEAQ (reference sequence). The CDR3 spans 14 residues. Trimming pared 8 bases from V and 0 bases from J, leaving 11 bases between.

The table lists this clone with a count of one. The J gene is TRBJ2-3, the V gene TRBV6-5; TRBD1 aligns across 7 bases. The CDR3 has 16 residues. Germline CDR1 is MNHEY and CDR2 is SVGAGI. The V gene end was trimmed by 3 bases and the J gene end by 3 bases; junction bases not matched to a gene: 9. The CDR3 reads CASSYGETGLTDTQYF. CDR3 DNA: TGTGCCAGCAGTTATGGGGAGACAGGGCTGACAGATACGCAGTATTTT.

The chain combines TRBV10-3 with TRBJ1-2; D possibly corresponds to TRBD1 (5 bases). The CDR3 has 14 residues. Per the germline V gene, CDR1 is ENHRY and CDR2 is SYGVKD. The V gene lost 4 bases and the J gene lost 4 bases, with 13 bases spanning the gap. Here the CDR3 reads CAISGGRDVYGYTF. The CDR3 DNA sequence: TGTGCCATCAGTGGGGGCAGGGACGTCTATGGCTACACCTTC.

The chain combines TRBV13 with TRBJ2-3; D perhaps matches TRBD2 (6 bases). Germline V gives CDR1 PRHDT, CDR2 FYEKMQ (reference sequence). V gave up 3 bases and J gave up 6 bases, with 13 bases separating them. The CDR3 has 14 residues. CDR3 DNA: TGTGCCAGCAGCTTGCGACTAGACACGGATACGCAGTATTTT. Translated: CASSLRLDTDTQYF. The full variable domain, its missing parts supplied by reference TRBV13 and TRBJ2-3, is AAGVIQSPRHLIKEKRETATLKCYPIPRHDTVYWYQQGPGQDPQFLISFYEKMQSDKGSIPDRFSAQQFSDYHSELNMSSLELGDSALYFCASSLRLDTDTQYFGPGTRLTVL.

The gene calls are TRBV7-9 and TRBJ2-5; possible D gene TRBD1, 6 bases. The CDR3 sequence is 15 residues long. Germline V gene lookup returns CDR1 SEHNR and CDR2 FQNEAQ (reference sequence). V was clipped by 6 bases and J by 5 bases, with 19 bases between them. As DNA, the CDR3 is TGTGCCAGCAGTTTACCCCAGGGGCTCGAGGAGACCCAGTACTTC. Protein: CASSLPQGLEETQYF.

The chain is built from TRBV7-9 and TRBJ2-7; 7 bases fit TRBD2. Germline assignment: CDR1 SEHNR and CDR2 FQNEAQ (reference sequence). J gave up 1 base and V 5 bases, and 14 bases lay outside the gene matches. CDR3 length equals 17 residues. CDR3 sequence reads: CASSPPPRAGESYEQYF. The CDR3 DNA is TGTGCCAGCAGCCCCCCCCCGAGGGCGGGGGAATCCTACGAGCAGTACTTC.

This chain links TRBV5-4 with TRBJ2-1, with D perhaps being TRBD1 or TRBD2 (5 bases each). V was cut by 6 bases and J by 5 bases, with 21 bases left in between. CDR3 length: 16 residues. Germline-derived CDR1 and CDR2 are SGHNT and YYREEE (reference sequence). CDR3 sequence (DNA): TGTGCCAGCACCCCCGGAGAGGGGCTCTGGGACAATGAGCAGTTCTTC. This codes for CASTPGEGLWDNEQFF.

In this sample, this clone turned up once. The V and J genes are TRBV11-2 and TRBJ2-7; D is unresolved. Germline V gene data show CDR1 as SGHAT and CDR2 as FQNNGV. CDR3 length: 14 residues. V was shortened by 1 base and J by 4 bases, with 11 bases between the two germline ends. The CDR3 here is CASSLGQALYEQYF. In DNA, the CDR3 is TGTGCCAGCAGCTTAGGGCAGGCCCTGTACGAGCAGTACTTC.

The V and J genes are TRBV5-8 and TRBJ2-7, with D possibly TRBD1 on 5 matching bases. V dropped 4 bases and J dropped 4 bases, with 15 bases sitting between them. CDR3 length equals 14 residues. From germline, CDR1 is SGHTS and CDR2 YDEGEE. The CDR3 nucleotides read TGTGCCAGCAGCATACAGGTGGGGCTTTACGAGCAGTACTTC. Translation gives CASSIQVGLYEQYF.

The rearrangement joins TRBV25-1 to TRBJ1-5; the D is unclear. This CDR3 comprises 12 residues. Between the trimmed V and J ends, which lost 6 bases and 0 bases, there was a span of 3 bases. Germline CDR1 reads MGHDK; CDR2 reads SYGVNS. In DNA form, the CDR3 reads TGTGCCAGCAGCGATAGCAATCAGCCCCAGCATTTT. Residues: CASSDSNQPQHF.

The gene calls are TRBV6-6 and TRBJ1-2; 7 positions match TRBD1. This CDR3 has 14 amino acids. V was pared by 2 bases and J by 3 bases, with 3 bases of the junction left unmatched. The germline CDR1 and CDR2 sequences are MNHNY and SVGAGI (reference sequence). CDR3 nucleotides: TGTGCCAGCAGTTACGACAGGGCTTACTATGGCTACACCTTC. Residues: CASSYDRAYYGYTF.

The chain recombines TRBV6-1 with TRBJ1-6, with 7 bases identical to TRBD1. The CDR3 is 18 amino acids. Trimming cost V 1 base and J 0 bases; bases outside gene matches: 6. CDR1 and CDR2 from the germline V gene are MNHNS and SASEGT. The CDR3 sequence: CASSEGQGPLSYNSPLHF. CDR3 DNA: TGTGCCAGCAGTGAAGGACAGGGACCCCTCTCCTATAATTCACCCCTCCACTTT.

The chain has TRBV30 and TRBJ2-1; TRBD2 matches at 9 bases. CDR1 and CDR2 from the germline V gene are GTSNPN and SVGIG (reference sequence). With V trimmed by 3 bases and J by 4 bases, 4 bases remained unmatched. This CDR3 comprises 14 residues. Here the CDR3 reads CAWSASGVYNEQFF. The CDR3 nucleotides are TGTGCCTGGAGCGCTAGCGGGGTATACAATGAGCAGTTCTTC.

This clone was seen just once. This sequence joins TRBV28 and TRBJ2-7; D unresolved. Germline assignment: CDR1 MDHEN and CDR2 SYDVKM. The CDR3 consists of 17 residues. The V end lost 3 bases, the J end lost 0 bases, and 18 bases lay between the germline ends. Here the CDR3 DNA reads TGTGCCAGCAGTTTTGGTCACTTGTCAGTAAGCTCCTACGAGCAGTACTTC. The encoded protein is CASSFGHLSVSSYEQYF. Looking up the rest from reference TRBV28 and TRBJ2-7 gives the full variable domain: DVKVTQSSRYLVKRTGEKVFLECVQDMDHENMFWYRQDPGLGLRLIYFSYDVKMKEKGDIPEGYSVSREKKERFSLILESASTNQTSMYLCASSFGHLSVSSYEQYFGPGTRLTVT.

Regarding this clone: The same CDR3 also results from other DNA sequences found in this sample. The chain recombines TRBV27 with TRBJ2-2, with TRBD1 identical over 7 bases. The CDR3 spans 16 residues. Germline CDR1 reads MNHEY; CDR2 reads SMNVEV (reference sequence). The V and J ends lost 0 bases and 2 bases, in that order; junction bases with no gene match: 3. CDR3 amino acids: CASSLSGTANTGELFF. CDR3 nucleotide sequence: TGTGCCAGCAGTTTATCCGGGACAGCCAACACCGGGGAGCTGTTTTTT.

The chain combines TRBV28 with TRBJ2-2, with D perhaps matching TRBD1 (5 bases). Trimming left V 3 bases short and J 0 bases short, with 17 bases between. The CDR3 runs 18 residues. Germline V gene lookup returns CDR1 MDHEN and CDR2 SYDVKM. The CDR3 coding sequence is TGTGCCAGCAGTTTTACTTTGAGGACACCCGCGAACACCGGGGAGCTGTTTTTT. Protein product: CASSFTLRTPANTGELFF. The full variable domain, its missing parts supplied by reference TRBV28 and TRBJ2-2, is DVKVTQSSRYLVKRTGEKVFLECVQDMDHENMFWYRQDPGLGLRLIYFSYDVKMKEKGDIPEGYSVSREKKERFSLILESASTNQTSMYLCASSFTLRTPANTGELFFGEGSRLTVL.